These T cell receptor beta chains were read from a single sample in a study of cytomegalovirus exposure and HLA in healthy donors. The repertoire was sequenced with immunoSEQ multiplex PCR; TCRdb's copy has only in-frame clones and lacks some. The listing contains over 55,000 clones. Input material: PBMCs. The origin of the receptors is a male donor in good health and CMV-seronegative. Each CDR3 is given with its conserved first and last residue. Fields, in order: V gene, J gene, D gene, CDR3 DNA, CDR3 protein. The D gene is left open where the match is weak.

V gene: TRBV18
J gene: TRBJ1-5
D gene: TRBD1
CDR3 DNA: TGTGCCAGCTCCCGAGTAGGGGGCGATCAGCCCCAGCATTTT
CDR3 protein: CASSRVGGDQPQHF

V gene: TRBV7-2
J gene: TRBJ1-3
D gene: -
CDR3 DNA: TGTGCCAGCAGCCGACTGGCTTTCGGGGGAAACACCATATATTTT
CDR3 protein: CASSRLAFGGNTIYF

V gene: TRBV5-1
J gene: TRBJ2-7
D gene: TRBD1
CDR3 DNA: TGCGCCAGCAGCTTGGCAGGACAGGGGGCGTTGGACGAGCAGTACTTC
CDR3 protein: CASSLAGQGALDEQYF

V gene: TRBV2
J gene: TRBJ2-5
D gene: -
CDR3 DNA: TGTGCCAGCAGCCGAAGTATGAGGGAGACCCAGTACTTC
CDR3 protein: CASSRSMRETQYF

V gene: TRBV4-3
J gene: TRBJ2-3
D gene: TRBD2
CDR3 DNA: TGCGCCAGCAGCCAAGCCCCAGCGGGGGGGACTGAACATACGCAGTATTTT
CDR3 protein: CASSQAPAGGTEHTQYF

V gene: TRBV20-1
J gene: TRBJ1-2
D gene: -
CDR3 DNA: TGCAGTGCCCAAGAGGGGGGGGTGGACACCTTC
CDR3 protein: CSAQEGGVDTF

V gene: TRBV5-1
J gene: TRBJ1-2
D gene: -
CDR3 DNA: TGCGCCAGCAGCTTGGGACAACAGCTTAACTATGGCTACACCTTC
CDR3 protein: CASSLGQQLNYGYTF

V gene: TRBV5-1
J gene: TRBJ2-5
D gene: -
CDR3 DNA: TGCGCCAGCAGCTTGGCGGGGAGGTACCAAGAGACCCAGTACTTC
CDR3 protein: CASSLAGRYQETQYF

V gene: TRBV6-6
J gene: TRBJ2-1
D gene: -
CDR3 DNA: TGTGCCAGCAGTTTGGCTAGCGTGGGGGATAATGAGCAGTTCTTC
CDR3 protein: CASSLASVGDNEQFF

V gene: TRBV9
J gene: TRBJ1-1
D gene: -
CDR3 DNA: TGTGCCAGCGGGGTTTCGCGGGAGGGGAAAACTGAAGCTTTCTTT
CDR3 protein: CASGVSREGKTEAFF

V gene: TRBV7-2
J gene: TRBJ2-1
D gene: TRBD2
CDR3 DNA: TGTGCCAGCAGCTCCAGCGGAGCGGGAGCCCCCGACAATGAGCAGTTCTTC
CDR3 protein: CASSSSGAGAPDNEQFF

V gene: TRBV18
J gene: TRBJ2-3
D gene: TRBD2
CDR3 DNA: TGTGCCAGCTCACTACAGACTAGCGGGTACACAGATACGCAGTATTTT
CDR3 protein: CASSLQTSGYTDTQYF

V gene: TRBV11-2
J gene: TRBJ1-6
D gene: -
CDR3 DNA: TGTGCCAGCAGCTTACGCCGGTATCTGGACAAGTCTTCACCCCTCCACTTT
CDR3 protein: CASSLRRYLDKSSPLHF

V gene: TRBV7-9
J gene: TRBJ2-3
D gene: TRBD1
CDR3 DNA: TGTGCCAGCAGCTCCGGGACAGGGAGCACAGATACGCAGTATTTT
CDR3 protein: CASSSGTGSTDTQYF

V gene: TRBV6-6
J gene: TRBJ2-7
D gene: -
CDR3 DNA: TGTGCCAGCATCCAGGGGTCAGACAGGAATCCACGCGAGCAGTACTTC
CDR3 protein: CASIQGSDRNPREQYF

V gene: TRBV27
J gene: TRBJ2-7
D gene: TRBD2
CDR3 DNA: TGTGCCAGCAGTCGATCTAGCGGGGCAATCGCCTACGAGCAGTACTTC
CDR3 protein: CASSRSSGAIAYEQYF

V gene: TRBV7-9
J gene: TRBJ1-6
D gene: TRBD1
CDR3 DNA: TGTGCCAGCAGCACACAGGGGGCGCGGAATTCACCCCTCCACTTT
CDR3 protein: CASSTQGARNSPLHF

V gene: TRBV6-1
J gene: TRBJ2-7
D gene: -
CDR3 DNA: TGTGCCAGCAGCCCCCGAGAGGGCGTGGGGGGCGAGCAGTACTTC
CDR3 protein: CASSPREGVGGEQYF

V gene: TRBV5-5
J gene: TRBJ1-6
D gene: -
CDR3 DNA: TGTGCCAGCAGCTTTATGGAGTCACCCCTCCACTTT
CDR3 protein: CASSFMESPLHF

V gene: TRBV5-1
J gene: TRBJ2-1
D gene: TRBD2
CDR3 DNA: TGCGCCAGCAGCTGGACTAGCGGGAACCTATGGAATGAGCAGTTCTTC
CDR3 protein: CASSWTSGNLWNEQFF

V gene: TRBV7-3
J gene: TRBJ2-1
D gene: TRBD2
CDR3 DNA: TGTGCCAGCAGCTTATCGGCCAGCGGGGGTGACAATGAGCAGTTCTTC
CDR3 protein: CASSLSASGGDNEQFF

V gene: TRBV4-2
J gene: TRBJ2-1
D gene: TRBD2
CDR3 DNA: TGTGCCAGCAGCCAAGGAGCGGGAGCGTCCTACAATGAGCAGTTCTTC
CDR3 protein: CASSQGAGASYNEQFF

V gene: TRBV5-5
J gene: TRBJ1-2
D gene: -
CDR3 DNA: TGTGCCAGCAGCCGAGGGACACCCGCCTATGGCTACACCTTC
CDR3 protein: CASSRGTPAYGYTF

V gene: TRBV6-5
J gene: TRBJ1-2
D gene: TRBD1
CDR3 DNA: TGTGCCAGCAGTCGACAGGGAAAAGGCTACACCTTC
CDR3 protein: CASSRQGKGYTF

V gene: TRBV9
J gene: TRBJ2-5
D gene: -
CDR3 DNA: TGTGCCAGCAGCGTAACGGAAGAGACCCAGTACTTC
CDR3 protein: CASSVTEETQYF

V gene: TRBV30
J gene: TRBJ1-1
D gene: -
CDR3 DNA: TGTGCCTGGGTAGGGAGATGGTCGGAGATGAACACTGAAGCTTTCTTT
CDR3 protein: CAWVGRWSEMNTEAFF

V gene: TRBV10-3
J gene: TRBJ1-1
D gene: -
CDR3 DNA: TGTGCCACGGGGAGGGGAGGGAACACTGAAGCTTTCTTT
CDR3 protein: CATGRGGNTEAFF

V gene: TRBV2
J gene: TRBJ1-2
D gene: -
CDR3 DNA: TGTGCCAGCACGGGGGTCAGTGCTAACTATGGCTACACCTTC
CDR3 protein: CASTGVSANYGYTF

V gene: TRBV7-8
J gene: TRBJ1-6
D gene: -
CDR3 DNA: TGTGCCAGCAGCTTAGTCAGGGGTGGGAATTCACCCCTCCACTTT
CDR3 protein: CASSLVRGGNSPLHF

V gene: TRBV28
J gene: TRBJ1-5
D gene: -
CDR3 DNA: TGTGCCAGCAGGTTATCCGGCCGGGGGGCGAGAGGTAGTCAGCCCCAGCATTTT
CDR3 protein: CASRLSGRGARGSQPQHF